This entry features one T cell receptor beta chain sequence. Its antigen is unknown. Base qualities are not provided; no much larger clone lies one nucleotide away. Library prep was done by RT-PCR. TCRdb records NextSeq 550 as the sequencer. Clones were called with MiXCR by TCRdb after fastp trimmed the public reads at Q25, and only in-frame beta chains were retained. Each CDR3 protein gets just one entry, which takes the most common genes and DNA from the rows behind it. Within this sample are under 170,000 distinct CDR3 sequences, with 30% to 45% of them counted one time only. Around 50% of the sample lies in the top ten. This sample is drawn from a study of patients and donors after allogeneic stem cell transplantation (TCRdb year 2020). V is cut back by 1 base and J by 10 bases, with 7 bases in the junction unmatched. From the cysteine through the phenylalanine, the CDR3 covers 16 amino acids. Only the CDR3 portion is preserved as DNA: 48 bases, with reading frame beginning at the first base. Reading the germline V gene gives CDR1 SGHTA and CDR2 FQGNSA.

The origin of this receptor is a human donor who was either an allogeneic HSCT recipient or a stem cell or donor lymphocyte infusion donor (not recorded which). It is not recorded whose cells these are; they may come from a transplant donor. Sequenced sample: blood, either unsorted or a sorted T cell fraction (not recorded which). The sequence joins TRBV7-2 to TRBJ1-6; the junction holds 10 bases that match TRBD1. The CDR3 is CASSLVRDRGGSPLHF. The DNA is TGTGCCAGCAGCTTAGTAAGGGACAGGGGTGGATCACCCCTCCACTTT.